The following is a TCR beta chain sequence with its context. Germline V gene data show CDR1 as SGHVS and CDR2 as FQNEAQ. V gave up 4 bases and J gave up 4 bases, with 11 bases separating them. The CDR3 is 14 amino acids. This entry comes from a study of T cell changes during pregnancy in multiple sclerosis. Measured with immunoSEQ multiplex PCR; TCRdb has only the in-frame clones, and not every one. The data show about 64,000 clones, approximately 90% seen once. This TCR was recovered from a female donor with multiple sclerosis, enrolled in a pregnancy study. The source was peripheral blood, collected in the second trimester of pregnancy. This chain joins TRBV7-8 and TRBJ2-1; unclear D gene. In nucleotides, the CDR3 is TGTGCCAGCAGCTCTCAGGCCGAGTACAATGAGCAGTTCTTC. Its translation: CASSSQAEYNEQFF. Full variable domain (remainder filled in from reference TRBV7-8 and TRBJ2-1): GAGVSQSPRYKVAKRGQDVALRCDPISGHVSLFWYQQALGQGPEFLTYFQNEAQLDKSGLPSDRFFAERPEGSVSTLKIQRTQQEDSAVYLCASSSQAEYNEQFFGPGTRLTVL.